A single sample is the source of the 21 T cell receptor beta chains below, sequenced in a study of shared clonotypes between healthy human individuals. It was CD45RO-negative cells, positively selected for CCR7, that made up naive CD8 cells, with terminally differentiated effector memory CD45RA+ cells excluded. Data came from immunoSEQ multiplex PCR; TCRdb stores just in-frame clones and leaves some out. The table includes millions of clones, about 93% detected once. The sample taken for sequencing was naive CD8+ T cells from PBMCs. The receptor source for this set is a man between 18 and 29 years old in good health. Some clones in this sample may be carry-over from other donors' samples.

This clone was counted a single time. The chain uses TRBV10-2 and TRBJ2-5; 7 nucleotides align to TRBD1. The trim removed 4 bases at V and 5 bases at J, leaving 1 base unmatched. CDR3 size: 12 residues. Germline V gives CDR1 WSHSY, CDR2 SAAADI. CDR3 amino acids: CASSGRGETQYF. The DNA of the CDR3 is TGCGCCAGCAGTGGCAGGGGGGAGACCCAGTACTTC.

For this clone: The same CDR3 also results from other DNA sequences found in this sample. V gene TRBV7-8 combines with J gene TRBJ2-7; 11 bases match TRBD2. J lost 1 base, V lost 5 bases, and 4 bases had no gene match. CDR1 and CDR2 from the germline V gene are SGHVS and FQNEAQ. The CDR3 is 15 residues long. The CDR3 nucleotides are TGTGCCAGCAGCCTTGGGACTAGCGGATCCTACGAGCAGTACTTC. As protein: CASSLGTSGSYEQYF.

The chain recombines TRBV28 with TRBJ2-1; TRBD2 matches 8 bases. With V trimmed by 7 bases and J by 5 bases, 10 bases remained unmatched. Germline values: CDR1 MDHEN, CDR2 SYDVKM. The CDR3 spans 15 residues. CDR3 DNA: TGTGCCAGCACAACTCCACGGGAGGGAGACAATGAGCAGTTCTTC. Encoded protein: CASTTPREGDNEQFF.

V is TRBV7-9 and J is TRBJ1-2, with D uncertain. Germline lookup yields CDR1 SEHNR and CDR2 FQNEAQ (reference sequence). The CDR3 is 13 amino acids. The V end lost 5 bases, the J end lost 4 bases, and 11 bases lay between the germline ends. This chain's CDR3 is CASSLGIIYGYTF. The CDR3 bases are TGTGCCAGCAGCCTGGGGATTATCTATGGCTACACCTTC. Using reference TRBV7-9 and TRBJ1-2 for the parts outside the CDR3, the full variable domain is DTGVSQNPRHKITKRGQNVTFRCDPISEHNRLYWYRQTLGQGPEFLTYFQNEAQLEKSRLLSDRFSAERPKGSFSTLEIQRTEQGDSAMYLCASSLGIIYGYTFGSGTRLTVV.

This clone came up a few times. The chain couples TRBV19 to TRBJ1-5, with D unresolved. Trimming shortened V by 3 bases and J by 9 bases, and 18 bases separated the two germline ends. The CDR3 covers 15 residues. Germline-derived CDR1 and CDR2 are LNHDA and SQIVND (reference sequence). CDR3 DNA: TGTGCCAGTAGTATGTGGCAGACTGAGATCGGGCCCCAGCATTTT. Residues: CASSMWQTEIGPQHF.

This clone has just one count. This sequence joins TRBV28 and TRBJ2-7, with D tentatively TRBD1 (5 bases). Trimming shortened V by 4 bases and J by 3 bases, and 13 bases separated the two germline ends. CDR3 length: 14 amino acids. CDR1 MDHEN and CDR2 SYDVKM come from the germline V gene. CDR3 sequence (DNA): TGTGCCAGCAGTTGGGGCTCTGGGCGCTACGAGCAGTACTTC. Translating it yields CASSWGSGRYEQYF.

The chain is built from TRBV27 and TRBJ1-5, with a weak D call TRBD1 (5 bases). Trimming took off 4 bases at V and 6 bases at J, with 16 bases between the two ends. Germline assignment: CDR1 MNHEY and CDR2 SMNVEV (reference sequence). The length of the CDR3 is 15 residues. CDR3 nucleotides: TGTGCCAGCAGTTGGGGTAGGGGATTCGGTCAGCCCCAGCATTTT. It is translated as CASSWGRGFGQPQHF.

The chain couples TRBV10-2 to TRBJ2-1; 8 bases match TRBD2. The J segment lost 4 bases and the V segment lost 3 bases, leaving 8 bases of the junction unmatched. The CDR3 is made up of 16 amino acids. The germline V gene encodes CDR1 WSHSY and CDR2 SAAADI. CDR3 DNA sequence: TGCGCCAGCAGTGACACTCGAGCGGGGGTTTACAATGAGCAGTTCTTC. It encodes CASSDTRAGVYNEQFF.

The gene calls are TRBV19 and TRBJ1-1; D is perhaps TRBD1 (6 bases). Germline CDR1 LNHDA, CDR2 SQIVND (reference sequence). The CDR3 spans 14 residues. The V end lost 7 bases, the J end lost 0 bases, and 12 bases lay between the germline ends. As DNA, the CDR3 is TGTGCCAGTAAGATAGGACAGCTGAACACTGAAGCTTTCTTT. Protein: CASKIGQLNTEAFF.

In this sample, this clone turned up a few times. The gene calls are TRBV18 and TRBJ1-1; D gene ambiguous. The CDR3 contains 13 residues. Per germline, CDR1 KGHSH and CDR2 LQKENI. The ends were cut back, 0 bases at V and 1 base at J, with 3 bases in the middle. CDR3 residues: CASSPPANTEAFF. The CDR3 DNA reads as TGTGCCAGCTCACCACCGGCGAACACTGAAGCTTTCTTT.

The chain uses TRBV7-2 and TRBJ2-1; 7 bases align to TRBD2. There are 15 residues in the CDR3. CDR1 SGHTA and CDR2 FQGNSA come from the germline V gene. The J segment lost 8 bases and the V segment lost 1 base, leaving 8 bases of the junction unmatched. The CDR3 sequence: CASSLVVAGAHEQFF. The DNA for the CDR3 is TGTGCCAGCAGCTTAGTTGTTGCGGGAGCCCATGAGCAGTTCTTC.

This clone was picked up one time. This chain links TRBV30 with TRBJ2-1; possible D gene TRBD1, 5 bases. The germline V and J ends were trimmed by 0 bases and 14 bases, with 20 bases remaining between them. Germline CDR1 GTSNPN, CDR2 SVGIG (reference sequence). The CDR3 sequence is 14 residues long. The CDR3 spells CAWSVLPRVANKFF. The DNA for the CDR3 is TGTGCCTGGAGTGTACTCCCCAGGGTTGCAAATAAGTTCTTC.

On this clone: Relative to the germline gene, one junction end is altered; a read error may explain this. The chain has TRBV25-1 and TRBJ2-7; 9 nucleotides line up with TRBD1. Germline V gene data show CDR1 as MGHDK and CDR2 as SYGVNS. The CDR3 extends over 11 amino acids. CDR3 DNA: TGTGCCAGCTCTGATACAGGGGGCGCGACATTC. Its protein product is CASSDTGGATF.

This chain uses TRBV29-1 with TRBJ2-7; 11 positions agree with TRBD2. V trimming: 5 bases; J trimming: 3 bases; junction bases outside the gene matches: 3. The length of the CDR3 is 13 residues. Germline CDR1 reads SQVTM; CDR2 reads ANQGSEA. CDR3 residues: CSVRGTSGYEQYF. DNA of the CDR3: TGCAGCGTTCGCGGGACTAGCGGCTACGAGCAGTACTTC.

The rearrangement links TRBV9 to TRBJ2-1, with TRBD1 identical over 7 bases. The CDR3 is 15 amino acids. V lost 4 bases, J lost 4 bases, and 8 bases stayed unmatched. Germline CDR1 and CDR2: SGDLS and YYNGEE. The CDR3 sequence is CASSLRTGSYNEQFF. DNA for the CDR3: TGTGCCAGCAGCCTTAGGACAGGTTCTTACAATGAGCAGTTCTTC. Variable domain in full (rest from reference TRBV9 and TRBJ2-1): DSGVTQTPKHLITATGQRVTLRCSPRSGDLSVYWYQQSLDQGLQFLIQYYNGEERAKGNILERFSAQQFPDLHSELNLSSLELGDSALYFCASSLRTGSYNEQFFGPGTRLTVL.

V and J are TRBV7-9 and TRBJ2-7, with D tentatively TRBD1 (7 bases). The CDR3 spans 15 residues. V dropped 4 bases and J dropped 4 bases, with 17 bases sitting between them. Germline V gives CDR1 SEHNR, CDR2 FQNEAQ (reference sequence). The CDR3 nucleotides read TGTGCCAGCAGCTCAGACAGGGACTCTTCTTACGAGCAGTACTTC. Translating gives CASSSDRDSSYEQYF.

The chain carries TRBV7-3 and TRBJ2-4; D uncertain. Between the trimmed V and J ends, which lost 4 bases and 7 bases, there was a span of 8 bases. The CDR3 consists of 12 residues. Germline V lookup: CDR1 SGHTA, CDR2 FQGTGA. This chain's CDR3 is CASSSLENIQYF. The CDR3 bases are TGTGCCAGCAGCTCCCTTGAGAACATTCAGTACTTC.

The rearrangement links TRBV5-8 to TRBJ2-1; no definite D call. The ends were cut back, 0 bases at V and 3 bases at J, with 7 bases in the middle. CDR3 length: 14 amino acids. Germline lookup yields CDR1 SGHTS and CDR2 YDEGEE. The CDR3 nucleotides are TGTGCCAGCAGCTTGGGTATAAGCTACAATGAGCAGTTCTTC. It encodes CASSLGISYNEQFF.

V and J are TRBV27 and TRBJ2-5; D not resolved. The CDR3 extends over 12 amino acids. Per the germline V gene, CDR1 is MNHEY and CDR2 is SMNVEV (reference sequence). V was clipped by 6 bases and J by 3 bases, with 8 bases between them. CDR3 sequence: CASSYLKETQYF. The CDR3 nucleotides read TGTGCCAGCAGCTATTTAAAAGAGACCCAGTACTTC.

V and J are TRBV29-1 and TRBJ2-1; D not certain. The V gene's germline CDR1 is SQVTM and CDR2 ANQGSEA. The CDR3 is 15 residues long. The V end was cut by 4 bases, the J end by 8 bases, with 21 bases between. Written as DNA, the CDR3 is TGCAGCGTTGCTAATGACATTGGTACGAGAGATGAGCAGTTCTTC. Protein product: CSVANDIGTRDEQFF.

The chain couples TRBV5-1 to TRBJ1-1; TRBD1 is a possible D gene (5 bases). V shed 2 bases and J shed 3 bases, with 14 bases lying between them. Germline V gene data show CDR1 as SGHRS and CDR2 as YFSETQ. The CDR3 has 15 amino acids. The DNA of the CDR3 is TGCGCCAGCAGCTTCAGATTTCAAGGGGACACTGAAGCTTTCTTT. This codes for CASSFRFQGDTEAFF.